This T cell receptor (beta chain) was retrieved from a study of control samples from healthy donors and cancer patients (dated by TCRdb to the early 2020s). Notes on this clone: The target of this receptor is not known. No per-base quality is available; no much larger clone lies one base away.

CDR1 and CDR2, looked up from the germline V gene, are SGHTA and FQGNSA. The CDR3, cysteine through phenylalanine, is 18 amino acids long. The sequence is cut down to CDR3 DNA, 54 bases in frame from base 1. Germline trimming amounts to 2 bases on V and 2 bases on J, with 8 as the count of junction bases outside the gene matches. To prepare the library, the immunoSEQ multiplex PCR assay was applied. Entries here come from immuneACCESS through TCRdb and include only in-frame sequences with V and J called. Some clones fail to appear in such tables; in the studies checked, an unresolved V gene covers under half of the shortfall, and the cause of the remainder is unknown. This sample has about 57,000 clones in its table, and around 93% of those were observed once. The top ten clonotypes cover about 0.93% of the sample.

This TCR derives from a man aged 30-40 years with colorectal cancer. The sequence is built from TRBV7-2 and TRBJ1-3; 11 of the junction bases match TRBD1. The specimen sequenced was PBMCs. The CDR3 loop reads CASSLRLRGQGAGNTIYF. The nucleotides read TGTGCCAGCAGCTTAAGACTTCGGGGACAGGGGGCTGGAAACACCATATATTTT.